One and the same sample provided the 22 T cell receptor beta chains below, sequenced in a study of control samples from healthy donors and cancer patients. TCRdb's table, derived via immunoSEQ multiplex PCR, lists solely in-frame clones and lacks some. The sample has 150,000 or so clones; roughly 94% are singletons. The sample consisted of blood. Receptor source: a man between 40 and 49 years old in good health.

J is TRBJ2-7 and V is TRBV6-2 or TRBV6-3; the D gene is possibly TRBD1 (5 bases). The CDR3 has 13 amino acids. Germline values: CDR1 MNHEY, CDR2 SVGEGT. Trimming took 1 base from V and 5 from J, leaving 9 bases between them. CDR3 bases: TGTGCCAGCAGTTACTTCTGGGGCAACGAGCAGTACTTC. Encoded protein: CASSYFWGNEQYF.

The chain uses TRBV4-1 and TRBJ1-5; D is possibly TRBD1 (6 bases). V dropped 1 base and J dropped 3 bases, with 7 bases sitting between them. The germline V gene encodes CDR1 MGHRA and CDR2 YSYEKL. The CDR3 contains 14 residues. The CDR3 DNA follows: TGCGCCAGCAGCCAAGGGACAGTCAATCAGCCCCAGCATTTT. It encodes CASSQGTVNQPQHF.

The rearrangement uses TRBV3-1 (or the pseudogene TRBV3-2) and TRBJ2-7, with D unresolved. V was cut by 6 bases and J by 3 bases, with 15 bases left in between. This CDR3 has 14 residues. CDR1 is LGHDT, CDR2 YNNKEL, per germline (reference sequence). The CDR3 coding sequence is TGTGCCAGCAGACTTAGCAGCTCTGTCTACGAGCAGTACTTC. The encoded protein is CASRLSSSVYEQYF.

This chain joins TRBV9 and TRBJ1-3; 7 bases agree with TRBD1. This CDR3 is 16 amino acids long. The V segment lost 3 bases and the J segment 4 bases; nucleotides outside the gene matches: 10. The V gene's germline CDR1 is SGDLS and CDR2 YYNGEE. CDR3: CASSGDRETSGNTIYF. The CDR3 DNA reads TGTGCCAGCAGCGGCGACAGGGAGACCTCCGGAAACACCATATATTTT.

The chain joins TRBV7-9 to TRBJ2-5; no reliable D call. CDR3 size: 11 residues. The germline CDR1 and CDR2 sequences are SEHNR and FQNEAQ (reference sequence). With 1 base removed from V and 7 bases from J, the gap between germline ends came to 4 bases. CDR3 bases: TGTGCCAGCAGCTTAGGAGGGACCCAGTACTTC. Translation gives CASSLGGTQYF.

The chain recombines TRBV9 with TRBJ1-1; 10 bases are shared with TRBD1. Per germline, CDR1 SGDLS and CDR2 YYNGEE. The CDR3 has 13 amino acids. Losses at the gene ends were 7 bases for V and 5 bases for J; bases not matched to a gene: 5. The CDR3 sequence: CASDRGRGTEAFF. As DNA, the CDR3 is TGTGCCAGCGACAGGGGGCGTGGGACTGAAGCTTTCTTT.

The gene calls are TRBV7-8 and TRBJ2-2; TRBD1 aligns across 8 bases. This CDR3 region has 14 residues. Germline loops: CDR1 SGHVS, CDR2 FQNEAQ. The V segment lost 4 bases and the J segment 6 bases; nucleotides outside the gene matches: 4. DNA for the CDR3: TGTGCCAGCAGCTATGGACAGGGCCCCGGGGAGCTGTTTTTT. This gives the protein CASSYGQGPGELFF.

The CDR3, as DNA: TGTGCCAGCAGTTTAGGGGTTGGAAACACCATATATTTT. Translated, it gives CASSLGVGNTIYF. This chain links TRBV12-3 or TRBV12-4 with TRBJ1-3, with no clear D. CDR3 length equals 13 residues. Trimming removed 1 base from V and 3 bases from J, with 4 bases in between.

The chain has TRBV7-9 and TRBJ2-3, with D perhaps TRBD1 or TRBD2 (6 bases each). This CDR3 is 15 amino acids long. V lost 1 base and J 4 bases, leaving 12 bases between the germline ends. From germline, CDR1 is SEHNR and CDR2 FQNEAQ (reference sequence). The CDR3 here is CASSLVPGGPDTQYF. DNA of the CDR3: TGTGCCAGCAGCTTAGTCCCCGGGGGCCCAGATACGCAGTATTTT.

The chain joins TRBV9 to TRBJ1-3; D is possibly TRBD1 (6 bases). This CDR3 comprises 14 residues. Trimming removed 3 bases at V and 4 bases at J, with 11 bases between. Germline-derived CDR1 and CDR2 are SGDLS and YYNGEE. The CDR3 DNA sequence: TGTGCCAGCAGCGGAACAGGGAACGGAAACACCATATATTTT. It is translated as CASSGTGNGNTIYF.

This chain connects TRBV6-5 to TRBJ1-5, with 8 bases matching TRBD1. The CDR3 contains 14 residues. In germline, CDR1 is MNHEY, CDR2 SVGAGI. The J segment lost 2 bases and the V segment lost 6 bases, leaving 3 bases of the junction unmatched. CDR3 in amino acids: CASSKGQGNQPQHF. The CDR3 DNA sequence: TGTGCCAGCAGCAAGGGACAGGGCAATCAGCCCCAGCATTTT.

CDR3 sequence reads: CASSDSGTGNTEAFF. As DNA, the CDR3 is TGTGCCAGCAGCGACTCCGGGACGGGGAACACTGAAGCTTTCTTT. V usage is TRBV9 and J usage is TRBJ1-1, with D possibly matching TRBD1 (5 bases). The CDR3 runs to 15 residues. V dropped 3 bases and J dropped 1 base, with 13 bases sitting between them. Germline V lookup: CDR1 SGDLS, CDR2 YYNGEE.

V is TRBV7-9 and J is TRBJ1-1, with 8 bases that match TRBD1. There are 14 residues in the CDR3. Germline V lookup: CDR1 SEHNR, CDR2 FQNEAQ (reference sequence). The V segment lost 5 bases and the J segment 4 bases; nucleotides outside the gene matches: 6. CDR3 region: CASSPTTGGTEAFF. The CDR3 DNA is TGTGCCAGCAGCCCGACAACAGGGGGCACTGAAGCTTTCTTT.

CDR3: CASSPSDGGGNTIYF. DNA for the CDR3: TGTGCCAGCTCACCATCGGACGGTGGAGGAAACACCATATATTTT. The rearrangement uses TRBV18 and TRBJ1-3; D uncertain. Germline loops: CDR1 KGHSH, CDR2 LQKENI. The V and J ends lost 2 bases and 4 bases respectively, with 12 bases between them. The CDR3 spans 15 residues.

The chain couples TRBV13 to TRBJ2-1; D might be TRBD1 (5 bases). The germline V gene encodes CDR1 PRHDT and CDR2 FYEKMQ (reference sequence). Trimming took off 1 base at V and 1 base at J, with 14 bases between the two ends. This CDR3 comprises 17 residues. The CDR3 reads CASSLASLGHSYNEQFF. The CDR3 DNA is TGTGCCAGCAGCTTAGCCTCCTTAGGACATTCCTACAATGAGCAGTTCTTC.

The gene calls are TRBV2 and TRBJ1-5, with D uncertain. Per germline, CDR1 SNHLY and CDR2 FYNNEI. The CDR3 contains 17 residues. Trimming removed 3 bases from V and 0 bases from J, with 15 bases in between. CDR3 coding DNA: TGTGCCAGCAGTGAGAATAGGTGGGTGACTAGCAATCAGCCCCAGCATTTT. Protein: CASSENRWVTSNQPQHF.

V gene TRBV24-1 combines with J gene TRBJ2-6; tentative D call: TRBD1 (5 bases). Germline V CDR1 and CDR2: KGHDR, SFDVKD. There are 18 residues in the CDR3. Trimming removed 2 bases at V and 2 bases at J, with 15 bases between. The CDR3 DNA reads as TGTGCCACCAGTGATTCTTGGGCAGCCAGGGCTGGGGCCAACGTCCTGACTTTC. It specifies CATSDSWAARAGANVLTF.

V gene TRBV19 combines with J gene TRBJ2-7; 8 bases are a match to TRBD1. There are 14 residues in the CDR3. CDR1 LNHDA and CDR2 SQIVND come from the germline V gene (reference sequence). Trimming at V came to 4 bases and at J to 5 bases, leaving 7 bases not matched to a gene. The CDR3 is CASSTGGWSDEQYF. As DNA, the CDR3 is TGTGCCAGTAGTACAGGGGGCTGGTCGGACGAGCAGTACTTC.

CDR3 sequence: CASSLDGGNEQFF. The CDR3 DNA reads as TGTGCCAGCAGTTTAGACGGGGGCAATGAGCAGTTCTTC. This rearrangement joins TRBV28 to TRBJ2-1, with D possibly being TRBD2 (6 bases). CDR1 is MDHEN, CDR2 SYDVKM, per germline. Trimming stripped 2 bases from V and 6 bases from J, with 8 bases between. The CDR3 sequence is 13 residues long.

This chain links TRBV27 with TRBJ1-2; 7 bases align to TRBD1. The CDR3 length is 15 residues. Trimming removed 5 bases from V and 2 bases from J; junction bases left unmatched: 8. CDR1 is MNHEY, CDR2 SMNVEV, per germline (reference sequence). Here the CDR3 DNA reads TGTGCCAGCAGTCCAACCCCGGACAGGAACTATGGCTACACCTTC. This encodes CASSPTPDRNYGYTF.

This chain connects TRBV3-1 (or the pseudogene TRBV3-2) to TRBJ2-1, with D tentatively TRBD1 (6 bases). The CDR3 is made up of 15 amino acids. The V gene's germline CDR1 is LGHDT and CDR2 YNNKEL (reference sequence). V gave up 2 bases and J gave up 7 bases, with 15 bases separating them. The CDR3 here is CASSQLRRGGNEQFF. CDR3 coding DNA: TGTGCCAGCAGCCAATTACGACGAGGGGGAAATGAGCAGTTCTTC.

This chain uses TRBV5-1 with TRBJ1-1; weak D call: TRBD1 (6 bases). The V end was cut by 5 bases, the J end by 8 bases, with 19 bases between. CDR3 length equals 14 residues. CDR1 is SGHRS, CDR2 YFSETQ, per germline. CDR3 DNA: TGCGCCAGCAGTCGAGCCACAGGGTTCGGGGAAGCTTTCTTT. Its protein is CASSRATGFGEAFF.